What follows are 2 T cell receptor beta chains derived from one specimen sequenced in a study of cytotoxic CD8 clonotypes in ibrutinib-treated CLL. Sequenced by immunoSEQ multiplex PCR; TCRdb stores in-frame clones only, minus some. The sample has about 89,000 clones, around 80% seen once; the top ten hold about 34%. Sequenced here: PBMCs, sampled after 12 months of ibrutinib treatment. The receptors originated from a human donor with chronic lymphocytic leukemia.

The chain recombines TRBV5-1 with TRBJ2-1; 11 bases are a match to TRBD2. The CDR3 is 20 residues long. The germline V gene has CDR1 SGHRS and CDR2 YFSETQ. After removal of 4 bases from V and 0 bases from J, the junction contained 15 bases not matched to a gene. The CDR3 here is CASSVTGTSGPGSSYNEQFF. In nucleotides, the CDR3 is TGCGCCAGCAGCGTAACCGGGACTAGCGGCCCCGGAAGCTCCTACAATGAGCAGTTCTTC. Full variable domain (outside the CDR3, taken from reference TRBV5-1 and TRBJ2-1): KAGVTQTPRYLIKTRGQQVTLSCSPISGHRSVSWYQQTPGQGLQFLFEYFSETQRNKGNFPGRFSGRQFSNSRSEMNVSTLELGDSALYLCASSVTGTSGPGSSYNEQFFGPGTRLTVL.

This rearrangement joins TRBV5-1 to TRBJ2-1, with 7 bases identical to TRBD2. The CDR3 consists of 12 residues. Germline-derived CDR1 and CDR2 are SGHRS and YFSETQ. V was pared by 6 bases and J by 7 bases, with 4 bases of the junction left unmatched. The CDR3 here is CASTPGGNEQFF. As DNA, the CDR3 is TGCGCCAGCACACCGGGGGGAAATGAGCAGTTCTTC.